The 5 T cell receptor beta chains below come from one sample, sequenced in a study of blood T cell repertoires in COVID-19. The method was immunoSEQ multiplex PCR; TCRdb's version includes in-frame clones alone and lacks a portion of them. Of about 150,000 clones in the sample, roughly nine tenths were seen once. The specimen sequenced was peripheral blood. The receptor set was obtained from a woman aged 55-75 years with active COVID-19.

The chain employs TRBV18 and TRBJ1-4; D is perhaps TRBD1 (5 bases). Germline V gene sequence: CDR1 KGHSH, CDR2 LQKENI. The CDR3 has 14 residues. The V end was cut by 6 bases, the J end by 6 bases, with 14 bases between. The CDR3 region has the DNA TGTGCCAGCTCGCGGGACGGCTTATATGAAAAACTGTTTTTT. Encoded protein: CASSRDGLYEKLFF. The variable domain in full, completed from reference TRBV18 and TRBJ1-4, reads NAGVMQNPRHLVRRRGQEARLRCSPMKGHSHVYWYRQLPEEGLKFMVYLQKENIIDESGMPKERFSAEFPKEGPSILRIQQVVRGDSAAYFCASSRDGLYEKLFFGSGTQLSVL.

The CDR3 loop reads CASSPRTSGRNEQFF. CDR3 DNA: TGTGCCAGCAGCCCCCGGACTAGCGGGAGAAATGAGCAGTTCTTC. This chain uses TRBV11-1 with TRBJ2-1, with 13 bases aligning to TRBD2. The CDR3 has 15 amino acids. The ends lost 5 bases at V and 7 bases at J; junction bases unmatched: 5. Germline-derived CDR1 and CDR2 are SGHAT and FQDESV (reference sequence). The whole variable domain, remainder taken from reference TRBV11-1 and TRBJ2-1, is EAEVAQSPRYKITEKSQAVAFWCDPISGHATLYWYRQILGQGPELLVQFQDESVVDDSQLPKDRFSAERLKGVDSTLKIQPAELGDSAMYLCASSPRTSGRNEQFFGPGTRLTVL.

The genes are TRBV30 and TRBJ2-5; possible D gene TRBD1, 5 bases. CDR1 and CDR2 (germline): GTSNPN, SVGIG (reference sequence). This CDR3 spans 13 amino acids. With 1 base removed from V and 4 bases from J, the gap between germline ends came to 10 bases. CDR3 residues: CAWSGTWGETQYF. The CDR3 nucleotides read TGTGCCTGGAGTGGGACATGGGGAGAGACCCAGTACTTC.

The chain employs TRBV27 and TRBJ2-7, with a weak D call TRBD1 (6 bases). Germline values: CDR1 MNHEY, CDR2 SMNVEV (reference sequence). The CDR3 consists of 15 residues. The ends were cut back, 5 bases at V and 5 bases at J, with 19 bases in the middle. The CDR3: CASSARQGQINEQYF. CDR3 nucleotide sequence: TGTGCCAGCAGTGCCCGGCAGGGGCAAATCAACGAGCAGTACTTC.

The rearrangement joins TRBV5-4 to TRBJ2-7; possibly TRBD1 for D (5 bases). V lost 0 bases, J lost 4 bases, and 8 bases lay in between. Germline V lookup: CDR1 SGHNT, CDR2 YYREEE (reference sequence). CDR3 size: 13 residues. The CDR3 loop is CASSLVDNYEQYF. The CDR3 DNA follows: TGTGCCAGCAGCTTGGTGGACAATTACGAGCAGTACTTC.